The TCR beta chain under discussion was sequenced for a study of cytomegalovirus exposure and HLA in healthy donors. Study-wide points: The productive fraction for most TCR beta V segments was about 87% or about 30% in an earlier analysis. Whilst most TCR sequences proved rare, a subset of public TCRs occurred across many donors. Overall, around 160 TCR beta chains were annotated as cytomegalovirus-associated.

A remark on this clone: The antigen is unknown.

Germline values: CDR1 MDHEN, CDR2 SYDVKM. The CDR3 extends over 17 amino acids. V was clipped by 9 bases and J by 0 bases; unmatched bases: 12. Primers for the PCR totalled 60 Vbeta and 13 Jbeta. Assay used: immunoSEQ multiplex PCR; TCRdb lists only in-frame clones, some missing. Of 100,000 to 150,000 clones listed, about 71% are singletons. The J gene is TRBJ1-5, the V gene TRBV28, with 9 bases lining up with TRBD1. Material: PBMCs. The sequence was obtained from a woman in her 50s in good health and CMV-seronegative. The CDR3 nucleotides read TGTGCCAGGAACCGGGACAGGGTAGGGGATAGCAATCAGCCCCAGCATTTT. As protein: CARNRDRVGDSNQPQHF. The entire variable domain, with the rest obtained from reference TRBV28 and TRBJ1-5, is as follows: DVKVTQSSRYLVKRTGEKVFLECVQDMDHENMFWYRQDPGLGLRLIYFSYDVKMKEKGDIPEGYSVSREKKERFSLILESASTNQTSMYLCARNRDRVGDSNQPQHFGDGTRLSIL.